One sample yielded the 9 T cell receptor beta chains listed below, sequenced in a study of blood T cell repertoires in COVID-19. Only in-frame clones appear in the TCRdb table, and some are missing; sequencing was by immunoSEQ multiplex PCR. The sample has some 290,000 clones; about nine tenths are singletons. Sequenced material: peripheral blood. These receptors all stem from a woman in her 50s who had recovered from COVID-19.

This sequence joins TRBV11-2 and TRBJ2-1, with 12 bases aligning to TRBD2. The V gene's germline CDR1 is SGHAT and CDR2 FQNNGV. The CDR3 totals 18 residues. V lost 0 bases to trimming and J lost 4 bases; unmatched junction nucleotides: 7. The CDR3 reads CASSLDRRLAGAYNEQFF. CDR3 DNA: TGTGCCAGCAGCTTAGATCGGAGACTAGCGGGAGCGTACAATGAGCAGTTCTTC.

The chain couples TRBV2 to TRBJ1-2; no clear D. Germline V gene lookup returns CDR1 SNHLY and CDR2 FYNNEI. With 8 bases removed from V and 1 base from J, the gap between germline ends came to 8 bases. The CDR3 is made up of 12 amino acids. The CDR3 coding sequence is TGTGCCAGCCTGGCAGATAACTATGGCTACACCTTC. This codes for CASLADNYGYTF.

The chain uses TRBV5-5 and TRBJ2-7; tentative D call: TRBD2 (5 bases). This CDR3 comprises 15 residues. V lost 2 bases and J lost 6, with 18 bases in between. Germline CDR1 and CDR2: SGHKS and YYEKEE (reference sequence). CDR3 loop: CASSFDSGGGGEQYF. In DNA, the CDR3 is TGTGCCAGCAGCTTTGATTCAGGCGGAGGAGGCGAGCAGTACTTC.

This clone was found once. J is TRBJ2-3 and V is TRBV10-3; 13 bases fit TRBD2. CDR3 length: 18 amino acids. V lost 4 bases, J lost 0 bases, and 7 bases stayed unmatched. CDR1 and CDR2 from the germline V gene are ENHRY and SYGVKD. The CDR3 loop reads CAISGRTSGGTSTDTQYF. The CDR3 region has the DNA TGTGCCATCAGTGGAAGGACTAGCGGGGGTACTAGCACAGATACGCAGTATTTT.

V gene TRBV5-6 combines with J gene TRBJ2-7, with D maybe TRBD2 (5 bases). V was shortened by 0 bases and J by 2 bases, with 9 bases between the two germline ends. CDR1 is SGHDT, CDR2 YYEEEE, per germline. The CDR3 sequence is 14 residues long. The CDR3 nucleotides read TGTGCCAGCAGCTTGGAAGCGGTAACCTACGAGCAGTACTTC. Translation: CASSLEAVTYEQYF.

The chain is built from TRBV6-5 and TRBJ2-7; possible D gene TRBD2, 6 bases. Germline assignment: CDR1 MNHEY and CDR2 SVGAGI. V was cut by 0 bases and J by 2 bases, with 11 bases left in between. The length of the CDR3 is 15 residues. The CDR3 coding sequence is TGTGCCAGCAGTTACTCCCGGGACTTAGCCTACGAGCAGTACTTC. Protein sequence: CASSYSRDLAYEQYF.

V and J are TRBV11-3 and TRBJ1-6; 7 bases agree with TRBD1. Germline loops: CDR1 SGHNT, CDR2 YENEEA. J lost 10 bases, V lost 5 bases, and 8 bases had no gene match. CDR3 length: 14 residues. CDR3 sequence (DNA): TGTGCCAGCAGCGAAACAGGGGTTGGCTCACCCCTCCACTTT. Its translation: CASSETGVGSPLHF.

This clone appeared once. The chain has TRBV4-3 and TRBJ2-2; 9 nucleotides align to TRBD2. The trim removed 3 bases at V and 4 bases at J, leaving 3 bases unmatched. The germline V gene encodes CDR1 LGHNA and CDR2 YSLEER. The CDR3 covers 15 residues. This CDR3 is CASSHLAGATGELFF. The CDR3 coding sequence is TGCGCCAGCAGCCACTTAGCGGGAGCCACCGGGGAGCTGTTTTTT.

V gene TRBV5-6 combines with J gene TRBJ1-1, with 8 positions matching TRBD1. Germline V gives CDR1 SGHDT, CDR2 YYEEEE. The CDR3 is 14 residues long. Trimming removed 2 bases from V and 7 bases from J; junction bases left unmatched: 7. The CDR3 DNA is TGTGCCAGCAGCTTACAGGACAGGGTAGTTGAAGCTTTCTTT. Translation gives CASSLQDRVVEAFF.